The 22 T cell receptor beta chains listed next were all sequenced from one sample in a study of control samples from healthy donors and cancer patients. Libraries were prepared by immunoSEQ multiplex PCR; TCRdb keeps only in-frame clonotypes and omits some of them. This sample has around 110,000 clones, with about 93% found just once. The specimen was blood. Source of these receptors: a man under 40 in good health.

The rearrangement links TRBV6-5 to TRBJ2-3, with TRBD2 matching 8 bases. Germline CDR1 is MNHEY and CDR2 is SVGAGI. J gave up 5 bases and V 4 bases, and 8 bases lay outside the gene matches. This CDR3 is 15 amino acids long. CDR3 in DNA: TGTGCCAGCAGTTTCCTACGGGGGGGTTTAGATACGCAGTATTTT. This encodes CASSFLRGGLDTQYF.

J is TRBJ2-5 and V is TRBV5-4; D is ambiguous. V was pared by 1 base and J by 5 bases, with 6 bases between. The CDR3 is made up of 12 amino acids. Germline V gene lookup returns CDR1 SGHNT and CDR2 YYREEE (reference sequence). The CDR3 sequence: CASSLWLETQYF. The CDR3 DNA reads TGTGCCAGCAGCTTGTGGTTGGAGACCCAGTACTTC.

The V call is TRBV7-9, the J call TRBJ1-5, with TRBD1 matching over 10 bases. Per germline, CDR1 SEHNR and CDR2 FQNEAQ (reference sequence). The CDR3 extends over 17 amino acids. V shed 1 base, J shed 7 bases, and the junction held 10 bases outside the gene matches. DNA of the CDR3: TGTGCCAGCAGCTTAGATTTGACAGGGGGCGCGAAGCAGCCCCAGCATTTT. This sequence encodes CASSLDLTGGAKQPQHF.

This rearrangement joins TRBV21-1 to TRBJ2-7; the table calls TRBD2, which could not be checked here. TRBV21-1 is assigned pseudogene status. This CDR3 comprises 19 residues. The CDR3: CASSKGPWRGGQSPREQYV. The CDR3 coding sequence is TGTGCCAGCAGCAAAGGCCCCTGGCGGGGGGGGCAGTCTCCTCGAGAGCAGTACGTC.

The V and J genes are TRBV30 and TRBJ1-5; no clear D gene. Germline assignment: CDR1 GTSNPN and CDR2 SVGIG (reference sequence). V lost 1 base, J lost 1 base, and 8 bases lay in between. There are 14 residues in the CDR3. The CDR3 DNA reads TGTGCCTGGAGTGCGGCATTAAGCAATCAGCCCCAGCATTTT. Translation gives CAWSAALSNQPQHF.

The table lists this clone with a count of one. The J gene is TRBJ2-5, the V gene TRBV4-1, with TRBD1 matching 7 bases. CDR3 length equals 15 residues. With V trimmed by 0 bases and J by 5 bases, 6 bases remained unmatched. Germline V gene lookup returns CDR1 MGHRA and CDR2 YSYEKL. As DNA, the CDR3 is TGCGCCAGCAGCCAAGAAACAGGGGCGTGGGAGACCCAGTACTTC. Amino acid sequence: CASSQETGAWETQYF.

The chain recombines TRBV2 with TRBJ2-7, with D perhaps given as TRBD1 or TRBD2 (5 bases each). The germline CDR1 and CDR2 sequences are SNHLY and FYNNEI. Between the trimmed V and J ends, which lost 5 bases and 4 bases, there was a span of 18 bases. This CDR3 is 15 amino acids long. CDR3: CASSSSGTPAYEQYF. As DNA, the CDR3 is TGTGCCAGCAGTTCATCCGGGACCCCGGCTTACGAGCAGTACTTC. Combining the CDR3 with reference TRBV2 and TRBJ2-7 gives the whole variable domain EPEVTQTPSHQVTQMGQEVILRCVPISNHLYFYWYRQILGQKVEFLVSFYNNEISEKSEIFDDQFSVERPDGSNFTLKIRSTKLEDSAMYFCASSSSGTPAYEQYFGPGTRLTVT.

The rearrangement joins TRBV19 to TRBJ2-1, with 8 bases identical to TRBD2. The germline V gene has CDR1 LNHDA and CDR2 SQIVND (reference sequence). The V gene end was trimmed by 1 base and the J gene end by 0 bases; junction bases not matched to a gene: 2. The CDR3 has 16 residues. CDR3: CASSIAGGLSYNEQFF. CDR3 nucleotide sequence: TGTGCCAGTAGTATAGCGGGGGGGCTCTCCTACAATGAGCAGTTCTTC.

This clone appeared a single time. The chain has TRBV25-1 and TRBJ1-1, with D perhaps TRBD1 (6 bases). There are 17 residues in the CDR3. V lost 0 bases and J lost 5, with 19 bases in between. Germline V lookup: CDR1 MGHDK, CDR2 SYGVNS. The CDR3 is CASSEYQEGGRVTEAFF. The CDR3 nucleotides read TGTGCCAGCAGTGAATATCAAGAGGGGGGGAGGGTAACTGAAGCTTTCTTT. The full variable domain, in which reference TRBV25-1 and TRBJ1-1 provide the parts outside the CDR3, is EADIYQTPRYLVIGTGKKITLECSQTMGHDKMYWYQQDPGMELHLIHYSYGVNSTEKGDLSSESTVSRIRTEHFPLTLESARPSHTSQYLCASSEYQEGGRVTEAFFGQGTRLTVV.

The chain uses TRBV6-5 and TRBJ1-5; D ambiguous. The germline gives CDR1 MNHEY, CDR2 SVGAGI. The V and J ends lost 6 bases and 8 bases respectively, with 14 bases between them. The length of the CDR3 is 13 residues. CDR3 in amino acids: CASRVRKEEPQHF. The CDR3, as DNA: TGTGCCAGCAGGGTCAGGAAGGAGGAGCCCCAGCATTTT.

This sequence joins TRBV5-4 and TRBJ2-7; 9 bases agree with TRBD1. The CDR3 is 15 residues long. The J segment lost 3 bases and the V segment lost 3 bases, leaving 7 bases of the junction unmatched. Germline V CDR1 and CDR2: SGHNT, YYREEE (reference sequence). CDR3 nucleotides: TGTGCCAGCAGCTCCCCCGGGACAGGGAACTACGAGCAGTACTTC. Encoded protein: CASSSPGTGNYEQYF.

V is TRBV5-1 and J is TRBJ1-5, with D possibly TRBD1 on 6 matching bases. Germline V gene lookup returns CDR1 SGHRS and CDR2 YFSETQ. V gave up 5 bases and J gave up 6 bases, with 9 bases separating them. The CDR3 is 12 amino acids. CDR3 in DNA: TGCGCCAGCAGAACAGGGAGTCAGCCCCAGCATTTT. It encodes CASRTGSQPQHF. Full variable domain (remainder filled in from reference TRBV5-1 and TRBJ1-5): KAGVTQTPRYLIKTRGQQVTLSCSPISGHRSVSWYQQTPGQGLQFLFEYFSETQRNKGNFPGRFSGRQFSNSRSEMNVSTLELGDSALYLCASRTGSQPQHFGDGTRLSIL.

V is TRBV7-9 and J is TRBJ2-3, with D perhaps assigned TRBD1 or TRBD2 (6 bases each). CDR1 and CDR2 (germline): SEHNR, FQNEAQ (reference sequence). The CDR3 covers 15 residues. The germline V and J ends were trimmed by 7 bases and 6 bases, with 20 bases remaining between them. For the CDR3, the DNA is TGTGCCAGCACCACGGGGGCAGGGGTAGGGGATACGCAGTATTTT. Its protein product is CASTTGAGVGDTQYF.

The chain recombines TRBV6-5 with TRBJ2-3; D remains unclear. The germline V and J ends were trimmed by 8 bases and 2 bases, with 8 bases remaining between them. The germline V gene encodes CDR1 MNHEY and CDR2 SVGAGI. The CDR3 spans 12 residues. DNA for the CDR3: TGTGCCAGCTCAAGGGTCACAGATACGCAGTATTTT. Encoded protein: CASSRVTDTQYF.

The CDR3 bases are TGTGCCTGGAAAAGGACAGCCATCACAGATACGCAGTATTTT. Protein sequence: CAWKRTAITDTQYF. The rearrangement uses TRBV30 and TRBJ2-3, with D maybe TRBD1 (6 bases). The CDR3 has 14 residues. V was shortened by 4 bases and J by 2 bases, with 13 bases between the two germline ends. Germline assignment: CDR1 GTSNPN and CDR2 SVGIG (reference sequence). The whole variable domain, remainder taken from reference TRBV30 and TRBJ2-3, is SQTIHQWPATLVQPVGSPLSLECTVEGTSNPNLYWYRQAAGRGLQLLFYSVGIGQISSEVPQNLSASRPQDRQFILSSKKLLLSDSGFYLCAWKRTAITDTQYFGPGTRLTVL.

The chain links TRBV19 to TRBJ2-1; the match to TRBD2 covers 14 bases. The germline gives CDR1 LNHDA, CDR2 SQIVND (reference sequence). V lost 9 bases, J lost 7 bases, and 8 bases stayed unmatched. This CDR3 comprises 15 residues. The CDR3 DNA reads as TGTGCCAGCAAGACTAGCGGGGGGGCGGGGAATGAGCAGTTCTTC. Encoded protein: CASKTSGGAGNEQFF.

The rearrangement uses TRBV18 and TRBJ1-6; no clear D gene. Germline CDR1 and CDR2: KGHSH and LQKENI. The CDR3 has 14 amino acids. Trimming removed 1 base at V and 11 bases at J, with 12 bases between. CDR3 region: CASSPLPFGAPLHF. In DNA, the CDR3 is TGTGCCAGCTCACCACTGCCCTTTGGGGCACCCCTCCACTTT.

The CDR3 reads CASRTREKVGAFF. CDR3 DNA sequence: TGTGCCAGCCGTACAAGGGAAAAGGTCGGGGCTTTCTTT. The chain recombines TRBV7-2 with TRBJ1-1; D is ambiguous. The CDR3 spans 13 residues. Trimming shortened V by 8 bases and J by 11 bases, and 21 bases separated the two germline ends. The germline V gene has CDR1 SGHTA and CDR2 FQGNSA. The full variable domain, with the rest looked up from reference TRBV7-2 and TRBJ1-1, is GAGVSQSPSNKVTEKGKDVELRCDPISGHTALYWYRQSLGQGLEFLIYFQGNSAPDKSGLPSDRFSAERTGGSVSTLTIQRTQQEDSAVYLCASRTREKVGAFFGQGTRLTVV.

The chain employs TRBV7-2 and TRBJ1-5; D remains ambiguous. V was trimmed by 5 bases and J by 0 bases, leaving 14 bases between them. Germline V CDR1 and CDR2: SGHTA, FQGNSA. The CDR3 contains 16 residues. CDR3 residues: CASSGVGVYSNQPQHF. The CDR3 DNA is TGTGCCAGCAGCGGGGTCGGGGTTTATAGCAATCAGCCCCAGCATTTT.

The chain recombines TRBV5-4 with TRBJ1-2; maybe TRBD1 (6 bases). The V gene's germline CDR1 is SGHNT and CDR2 YYREEE (reference sequence). CDR3 length: 15 residues. V gave up 1 base and J gave up 3 bases, with 13 bases separating them. The CDR3 nucleotides are TGTGCCAGCAGCTTGAGAGGGGGGATTTACTATGGCTACACCTTC. Translated, it gives CASSLRGGIYYGYTF.

The CDR3: CASSPGTSGGSDTQYF. CDR3 nucleotide sequence: TGTGCCAGCAGCCCCGGGACTAGCGGGGGATCGGATACGCAGTATTTT. The gene calls are TRBV7-2 and TRBJ2-3, with 14 positions matching TRBD2. The V gene's germline CDR1 is SGHTA and CDR2 FQGNSA. This CDR3 has 16 amino acids. V was pared by 5 bases and J by 6 bases, with 7 bases of the junction left unmatched. Drawing the rest from reference TRBV7-2 and TRBJ2-3, the complete variable domain is GAGVSQSPSNKVTEKGKDVELRCDPISGHTALYWYRQSLGQGLEFLIYFQGNSAPDKSGLPSDRFSAERTGGSVSTLTIQRTQQEDSAVYLCASSPGTSGGSDTQYFGPGTRLTVL.

This chain uses TRBV30 with TRBJ1-5; D gene unclear. This CDR3 contains 12 residues. CDR1 and CDR2 (germline): GTSNPN, SVGIG (reference sequence). Trimming took 2 bases from V and 6 from J, leaving 8 bases between them. The DNA for the CDR3 is TGTGCCTGGAGTAGGGAGGGTCAGCCCCAGCATTTT. Translated, it gives CAWSREGQPQHF. Full variable domain (rest looked up from reference TRBV30 and TRBJ1-5): SQTIHQWPATLVQPVGSPLSLECTVEGTSNPNLYWYRQAAGRGLQLLFYSVGIGQISSEVPQNLSASRPQDRQFILSSKKLLLSDSGFYLCAWSREGQPQHFGDGTRLSIL.